One sample yielded the 3 T cell receptor beta chains listed below, sequenced in a study of shared clonotypes between healthy human individuals. Here immunoSEQ multiplex PCR was the method, and the copy in TCRdb shows in-frame clones only, minus some. The sample shows 2 million or so clones, 85% to 95% of them seen only once. Terminally differentiated effector memory CD45RA+ cells were left out of the naive CD8 fraction, which was CD45RO-negative and positively selected for CCR7. What was sequenced was naive CD8+ T cells sorted from blood. These receptors all come from a man aged 18 to 30 in good health.

The rearrangement joins TRBV1 to TRBJ2-1; the table's D call of TRBD2 was not tested on the DNA. TRBV1 is a pseudogene. This CDR3 is 16 amino acids long. The CDR3 sequence is CTSSQAGLLSYNEQFF. The DNA for the CDR3 is TGCACCAGCAGCCAGGCGGGACTACTCTCCTACAATGAGCAGTTCTTC.

This clone came up once. The chain joins TRBV15 to TRBJ1-1; TRBD1 matches 10 bases. The CDR3 contains 17 residues. Trimming took 1 base from V and 6 from J; bases not matched to a gene: 11. CDR1 LNHNV and CDR2 YYDKDF come from the germline V gene (reference sequence). The CDR3 DNA reads as TGTGCCACCAGCAGAGGACAGGGGGCGGTTGATATTTCTGAAGCTTTCTTT. The encoded protein is CATSRGQGAVDISEAFF.

This rearrangement joins TRBV10-3 to TRBJ2-1; 13 bases are a match to TRBD2. Germline V lookup: CDR1 ENHRY, CDR2 SYGVKD. The CDR3 has 17 residues. CDR3 protein: CSHGGTSGTRSYNEQFF. The DNA of the CDR3 is TGTTCCCATGGGGGGACTAGCGGGACCCGCTCCTACAATGAGCAGTTCTTC.